A single sample is the source of the 27 T cell receptor beta chains below, sequenced in a study of tumor-infiltrating lymphocytes in localized non-small cell lung cancer. TCRdb's copy holds only in-frame clones and misses some; the assay was immunoSEQ multiplex PCR. The data hold 10,000 to 15,000 clones, with 85% to 90% observed a single time. Sequencing was performed on lung tumor tissue. Source of these receptors: a human donor with non-small cell lung cancer.

DNA of the CDR3: TGTGCCAGCAGTTCCGACAGGGCATCCCTCCACTTT. Its protein product is CASSSDRASLHF. The rearrangement joins TRBV9 to TRBJ1-6; 7 positions agree with TRBD1. CDR3 length equals 12 residues. The trim removed 5 bases at V and 14 bases at J, leaving 7 bases unmatched. The germline gives CDR1 SGDLS, CDR2 YYNGEE.

The chain links TRBV18 to TRBJ1-1, with 9 bases that match TRBD1. This CDR3 contains 18 residues. The germline CDR1 and CDR2 sequences are KGHSH and LQKENI. V lost 2 bases and J lost 5; bases outside the gene matches: 15. The CDR3 coding sequence is TGTGCCAGCTCACCATCACCCGGGACAGGGTCTCGTCGGACTGAAGCTTTCTTT. Protein: CASSPSPGTGSRRTEAFF.

The rearrangement joins TRBV6-6 to TRBJ2-7, with D unclear. Germline V gene data show CDR1 as MNHNY and CDR2 as SVGAGI (reference sequence). The V end was cut by 6 bases, the J end by 0 bases, with 9 bases between. The CDR3 length is 13 residues. CDR3 residues: CASSPRVSYEQYF. CDR3 nucleotides: TGTGCCAGCAGCCCCCGGGTCTCCTACGAGCAGTACTTC.

This sequence joins TRBV20-1 and TRBJ2-1; D is uncertain. Germline CDR1 DFQATT, CDR2 SNEGSKA (reference sequence). The CDR3 has 10 residues. V was cut by 2 bases and J by 6 bases, with 2 bases left in between. In DNA, the CDR3 is TGCAGTGCTAGAATCAATGAGCAGTTCTTC. This gives the protein CSARINEQFF.

The J gene is TRBJ1-6, the V gene TRBV30; maybe TRBD1 (5 bases). V was pared by 3 bases and J by 9 bases, with 21 bases between. Germline CDR1 and CDR2: GTSNPN and SVGIG (reference sequence). The CDR3 spans 16 residues. The CDR3 protein is CAWRALDKTRGSPLHF. CDR3 sequence (DNA): TGTGCCTGGAGGGCACTGGACAAAACCCGCGGTTCACCCCTCCACTTT.

The chain carries TRBV27 and TRBJ2-7, with 7 bases matching TRBD1. This CDR3 is 12 amino acids long. The germline V gene has CDR1 MNHEY and CDR2 SMNVEV (reference sequence). J lost 6 bases, V lost 5 bases, and 4 bases had no gene match. In DNA form, the CDR3 reads TGTGCCAGCAGTCCAGGGACAGTCGAGCAGTACTTC. It specifies CASSPGTVEQYF.

The J gene is TRBJ1-4, the V gene TRBV28, with D unresolved. CDR1 is MDHEN, CDR2 SYDVKM, per germline. V was trimmed by 8 bases and J by 0 bases, leaving 10 bases between them. The CDR3 loop spans 14 amino acids. CDR3 sequence reads: CASGRIATNEKLFF. The CDR3 coding sequence is TGTGCCAGCGGTCGGATTGCAACTAATGAAAAACTGTTTTTT.

The genes are TRBV28 and TRBJ1-2; no definite D call. The V end was cut by 6 bases, the J end by 7 bases, with 12 bases between. The CDR3 consists of 12 residues. Germline loops: CDR1 MDHEN, CDR2 SYDVKM. The CDR3 DNA sequence: TGTGCCAGCAGCATCACGGGCCTTGGCTACACCTTC. Translating gives CASSITGLGYTF.

J is TRBJ2-7 and V is TRBV29-1; tentative D call: TRBD1 (6 bases). The germline gives CDR1 SQVTM, CDR2 ANQGSEA. The CDR3 runs 13 residues. Trimming took off 6 bases at V and 3 bases at J, with 15 bases between the two ends. The CDR3 DNA is TGCAGCGTCGATCCGGGACACGGCTACGAGCAGTACTTC. It is translated as CSVDPGHGYEQYF.

In this sample, this clone turned up once. The chain's CDR3 is CASSLAGLKEDTQYF. CDR3 bases: TGCGCCAGCAGCTTGGCGGGACTAAAGGAAGATACGCAGTATTTT. This sequence joins TRBV5-1 and TRBJ2-3, with TRBD2 matching over 7 bases. The CDR3 covers 15 residues. Germline CDR1 reads SGHRS; CDR2 reads YFSETQ. Losses at the gene ends were 0 bases for V and 5 bases for J; bases not matched to a gene: 6.

V is TRBV28 and J is TRBJ1-2, with D hard to call. The germline gives CDR1 MDHEN, CDR2 SYDVKM. Trimming removed 5 bases from V and 8 bases from J, with 9 bases in between. The CDR3 is 11 amino acids. CDR3 in DNA: TGTGCCAGCAGTGAAAGAGGAGGCTACACCTTC. Protein product: CASSERGGYTF.

V is TRBV29-1 and J is TRBJ2-1; 8 nucleotides match TRBD2. V lost 3 bases and J lost 0; bases outside the gene matches: 7. From germline, CDR1 is SQVTM and CDR2 ANQGSEA. CDR3 length: 16 residues. CDR3 loop: CSVEGLAGSSYNEQFF. CDR3 coding DNA: TGCAGCGTTGAGGGGTTAGCGGGGAGCTCCTACAATGAGCAGTTCTTC.

V is TRBV27 and J is TRBJ2-4; 7 nucleotides match TRBD1. The CDR3 extends over 16 amino acids. Trimming removed 4 bases from V and 4 bases from J; junction bases left unmatched: 10. CDR1 MNHEY and CDR2 SMNVEV come from the germline V gene (reference sequence). Written as DNA, the CDR3 is TGTGCCAGCAGTTCCTTGGGGGACAGACTAAAAAACATTCAGTACTTC. Its translation: CASSSLGDRLKNIQYF.

The V call is TRBV30, the J call TRBJ1-4; weak D call: TRBD1 (6 bases). The CDR3 length is 17 residues. The germline V and J ends were trimmed by 5 bases and 0 bases, with 19 bases remaining between them. Germline CDR1 and CDR2: GTSNPN and SVGIG (reference sequence). The chain's CDR3 is CAWGTGTYIATNEKLFF. In DNA form, the CDR3 reads TGTGCCTGGGGTACCGGGACATATATTGCAACTAATGAAAAACTGTTTTTT.

This chain joins TRBV30 and TRBJ2-5; D is perhaps TRBD1 (5 bases). The CDR3 is 13 amino acids. Per germline, CDR1 GTSNPN and CDR2 SVGIG (reference sequence). V gave up 0 bases and J gave up 5 bases, with 10 bases separating them. For the CDR3, the DNA is TGTGCCTGGAGTGTCGCCAACAGGGAGACCCAGTACTTC. Amino acids: CAWSVANRETQYF.

The V call is TRBV6-1, the J call TRBJ1-5; the match to TRBD1 covers 7 bases. Germline CDR1 and CDR2: MNHNS and SASEGT. CDR3 length: 14 residues. V lost 6 bases, J lost 7 bases, and 9 bases stayed unmatched. The CDR3 loop is CASSPKQGTQPQHF. The CDR3 region has the DNA TGTGCCAGCAGCCCTAAACAGGGGACGCAGCCCCAGCATTTT.

This rearrangement joins TRBV11-2 to TRBJ2-1; TRBD2 aligns across 7 bases. CDR1 SGHAT and CDR2 FQNNGV come from the germline V gene. The length of the CDR3 is 16 residues. The V gene end was trimmed by 1 base and the J gene end by 6 bases; junction bases not matched to a gene: 9. The CDR3: CASSLAGGGPSNEQFF. CDR3 nucleotide sequence: TGTGCCAGCAGCTTAGCGGGGGGAGGGCCAAGCAATGAGCAGTTCTTC.

V is TRBV6-4 and J is TRBJ2-3; tentatively, D is TRBD2 (6 bases). The CDR3 extends over 14 amino acids. Germline CDR1 MRHNA, CDR2 SNTAGT. V was shortened by 2 bases and J by 0 bases, with 6 bases between the two germline ends. The DNA for the CDR3 is TGTGCCAGCAGTGACGGGACTAGCACAGATACGCAGTATTTT. Its protein is CASSDGTSTDTQYF.

This chain connects TRBV9 to TRBJ1-1, with D unresolved. The length of the CDR3 is 13 residues. V was cut by 0 bases and J by 6 bases, with 9 bases left in between. Germline CDR1 and CDR2: SGDLS and YYNGEE. For the CDR3, the DNA is TGTGCCAGCAGCGTAGCGGTCGGGGCTGAAGCTTTCTTT. It translates to CASSVAVGAEAFF.

The V gene is TRBV7-9, the J gene TRBJ2-7, with D perhaps being TRBD1 or TRBD2 (5 bases each). The germline V gene has CDR1 SEHNR and CDR2 FQNEAQ (reference sequence). Deletions cut 5 bases from V and 2 bases from J, with 13 bases between. CDR3 length: 14 amino acids. This chain's CDR3 is CASSPRDRTYEQYF. CDR3 bases: TGTGCCAGCAGCCCAAGGGACCGTACCTACGAGCAGTACTTC.

The genes are TRBV28 and TRBJ1-1; 9 bases are a match to TRBD1. In germline, CDR1 is MDHEN, CDR2 SYDVKM. The CDR3 length is 15 residues. Germline trimming cut 2 bases from V and 1 base from J; bases unmatched to any gene: 2. This chain's CDR3 is CASSLRDRENTEAFF. The CDR3 bases are TGTGCCAGCAGTTTAAGGGACAGGGAGAACACTGAAGCTTTCTTT.

The gene calls are TRBV30 and TRBJ1-2, with D possibly matching TRBD1 (5 bases). This CDR3 has 12 amino acids. Per germline, CDR1 GTSNPN and CDR2 SVGIG (reference sequence). V lost 4 bases and J 6 bases, leaving 12 bases between the germline ends. The CDR3 loop is CAWKGASDGYTF. Here the CDR3 DNA reads TGTGCCTGGAAAGGGGCTTCTGATGGCTACACCTTC.

With regard to this clone: The same CDR3 can be traced to other DNA sequences in this sample. The rearrangement uses TRBV6-5 and TRBJ1-5; D remains unclear. The length of the CDR3 is 14 residues. Trimming pared 2 bases from V and 5 bases from J, leaving 10 bases between. Germline V gene data show CDR1 as MNHEY and CDR2 as SVGAGI. CDR3 amino acids: CASSYAGPDQPQHF. Written as DNA, the CDR3 is TGTGCCAGCAGTTACGCAGGACCAGATCAGCCCCAGCATTTT.

The V call is TRBV12-5, the J call TRBJ2-3, with D hard to call. This CDR3 comprises 12 residues. V shed 6 bases and J shed 4 bases, with 8 bases lying between them. Germline V lookup: CDR1 LGHNT, CDR2 FRNRAP. CDR3 loop: CASGLHADTQYF. The CDR3 DNA follows: TGTGCTAGTGGCCTCCACGCAGATACGCAGTATTTT.

This clone is judged medium-sized. This chain connects TRBV4-2 to TRBJ1-4; D ambiguous. Germline CDR1 LGHNA, CDR2 YNFKEQ. There are 12 residues in the CDR3. The V gene lost 4 bases and the J gene lost 6 bases, with 6 bases spanning the gap. CDR3: CASSRTDEKLFF. The CDR3 nucleotides are TGTGCCAGCAGCCGGACGGATGAAAAACTGTTTTTT.

This rearrangement joins TRBV5-6 to TRBJ2-7; 10 nucleotides align to TRBD1. The CDR3 has 15 residues. The germline CDR1 and CDR2 sequences are SGHDT and YYEEEE. V dropped 4 bases and J dropped 6; count of bases not matched to a gene: 10. The CDR3 here is CASSPPGQGFLEQYF. DNA of the CDR3: TGTGCCAGCAGCCCCCCGGGACAGGGGTTCCTCGAGCAGTACTTC.

The count of this clone is one. The chain is built from TRBV25-1 and TRBJ1-6; 10 bases map to TRBD1. CDR3 length: 16 residues. Germline loops: CDR1 MGHDK, CDR2 SYGVNS. Unmatched junction bases numbered 8, after V lost 5 bases and J lost 7 bases. The CDR3 region is CASSPRTGGHNSPLHF. CDR3 DNA: TGTGCCAGCAGTCCCCGGACAGGGGGACACAATTCACCCCTCCACTTT.